The source of this T cell receptor beta chain is a study of blood T cell repertoires in COVID-19 (dated by TCRdb to about 2020). In terms of the full investigation: Collaborator samples came from the United States, Italy and Spain and covered acute and convalescent phases of COVID-19. The samples were drawn from two sources: the first 160 participants of the ongoing ImmuneRACE study, and 950 to 1,500 subjects contributed by 6 global collaborators. The dataset comprised deeply sampled blood TCRbeta repertoires from subjects exposed to, actively infected with, or recovered from COVID-19. The repertoires were made available in a free public database intended to serve as a resource for research on the immune response to SARS-CoV-2. HLA class I and class II types, where available, came from metadata supplied by the sample provider rather than from assay-based typing. The sample metadata nearly always contained a de-identified subject ID, COVID-19 status, age in years and sex. The material from the prospective study consisted of cDNA or gDNA derived from T cells, B-cell-depleted T cells, or PBMCs. On the study overall, not on this receptor specifically: How much clinical and demographic metadata was included differed by source and by participant, and the metadata was provided uncurated.

To note about this clone: This receptor's antigen is unknown. No much larger clone is present one base from it, and per-base qualities are unavailable.

Each collaborating institution followed its own protocols to collect whole blood in K2EDTA tubes. For TCRbeta analysis, collaborators shipped samples as frozen whole blood, isolated PBMCs, or DNA extracted from either of those sample types. TCRbeta CDR3 regions were amplified from genomic DNA using the immunoSEQ Assay, a bias-controlled multiplex PCR. For the original study's pipeline: The number of nucleated cells in each sample was estimated from the amplification of reference gene primers within the assay. To quantify the absolute abundance of each unique TCRbeta CDR3 rearrangement, sequence reads were collapsed and filtered. For each sample, productive Simpson clonality was calculated as the square root of Simpson's diversity index across productive rearrangements. TCRdb provides this immuneACCESS table in a form limited to in-frame rearrangements. Some clones are lacking; in checked studies, under half of them reflect an unresolved V gene, and why the rest are absent is not known. V and J calls and clone size are given by that table; D and trimming were obtained from the DNA. This sample lists 200,000 to 250,000 clones; roughly four fifths were detected once. The ten largest clones represent less than 7.5% of the sample.

The sequence derives from a woman aged 50 to 60 with acute or convalescent COVID-19. The sample was peripheral blood.

The nucleotides read TGTGCCAGCAGTTTATCGATCCTAGCGGGGTCTTATGAGCAGTTCTTC. Translated, it gives CASSLSILAGSYEQFF. The chain employs TRBV28 and TRBJ2-1, with 9 junctional bases fitting TRBD2. V trim: 1 base; J trim: 8 bases; unmatched bases: 9. Including the terminal cysteine and phenylalanine, the CDR3 comprises 16 residues. Only CDR3 DNA is held: 48 bases, read in frame from base 1. Based on the germline V gene, the CDR1 and CDR2 sequences are MDHEN and SYDVKM.